What follows are 19 T cell receptor beta chains derived from one specimen sequenced in a study of blood T cell repertoires in COVID-19. This table comes from immunoSEQ multiplex PCR, and its TCRdb copy is limited to in-frame clones, with some not included. The data show 230,000 or so clones, around four fifths seen once. The sequenced sample consisted of peripheral blood. These receptors came from a man in his forties or fifties with active or convalescent COVID-19.

This clone was seen only once. The chain carries TRBV12-3 or TRBV12-4 and TRBJ1-4; the D gene is possibly TRBD1 (5 bases). The CDR3 contains 12 residues. Between the trimmed V and J ends, which lost 2 bases and 12 bases, there was a span of 10 bases. The CDR3 DNA reads TGTGCCAGCAGTTTATGGGGCGCGGAACTGTTTTTT. The encoded protein is CASSLWGAELFF.

The chain combines TRBV10-3 with TRBJ1-2; a weak D match, TRBD1 (6 bases). There are 15 residues in the CDR3. Germline V gene sequence: CDR1 ENHRY, CDR2 SYGVKD. V was trimmed by 3 bases and J by 4 bases, leaving 15 bases between them. CDR3 nucleotides: TGTGCCATCAGTGAATCACAGGGCACGATCTATGGCTACACCTTC. This gives the protein CAISESQGTIYGYTF.

Concerning this clone itself: The sample has other DNA sequences that encode this CDR3 too. The chain is built from TRBV4-1 and TRBJ2-7; 10 nucleotides agree with TRBD1. Germline trimming cut 1 base from V and 4 bases from J; bases unmatched to any gene: 1. The CDR3 runs to 14 residues. The V gene's germline CDR1 is MGHRA and CDR2 YSYEKL. DNA of the CDR3: TGCGCCAGCAGCCAAGGACAGGGGGCGTACGAGCAGTACTTC. Residues: CASSQGQGAYEQYF.

The chain has TRBV29-1 and TRBJ1-1; D perhaps matches TRBD1 (5 bases). The germline V gene has CDR1 SQVTM and CDR2 ANQGSEA. CDR3 length equals 10 residues. Trimming shortened V by 7 bases and J by 5 bases, and 8 bases separated the two germline ends. The CDR3 loop is CSGRGTEAFF. The CDR3 region has the DNA TGCAGCGGGCGGGGGACTGAAGCTTTCTTT.

The genes are TRBV4-3 and TRBJ2-3, with 8 nucleotides matching TRBD2. CDR1 and CDR2 (germline): LGHNA, YSLEER. The CDR3 is made up of 18 amino acids. J gave up 4 bases and V 1 base, and 13 bases lay outside the gene matches. In DNA, the CDR3 is TGCGCCAGCAGCCAAGTCGTCGGCCAAACGGGGGGGTCAGATACGCAGTATTTT. This translates into CASSQVVGQTGGSDTQYF.

V is TRBV7-8 and J is TRBJ2-1; TRBD2 matches 10 bases. V shed 5 bases and J 4 bases; nucleotides not matched to a gene: 8. This CDR3 is built from 16 residues. The V gene's germline CDR1 is SGHVS and CDR2 FQNEAQ. The CDR3 spells CASSGVAGGPYNEQFF. As DNA, the CDR3 is TGTGCCAGCAGCGGAGTAGCGGGAGGTCCTTACAATGAGCAGTTCTTC. The full variable domain, rest sourced from reference TRBV7-8 and TRBJ2-1, is GAGVSQSPRYKVAKRGQDVALRCDPISGHVSLFWYQQALGQGPEFLTYFQNEAQLDKSGLPSDRFFAERPEGSVSTLKIQRTQQEDSAVYLCASSGVAGGPYNEQFFGPGTRLTVL.

The DNA for the CDR3 is TGTGCCAGCTCACCAATTCAGGGGGCGAACACCGGGGAGCTGTTTTTT. Amino acids: CASSPIQGANTGELFF. This chain links TRBV18 with TRBJ2-2, with 7 bases lining up with TRBD1. Germline V CDR1 and CDR2: KGHSH, LQKENI. The CDR3 contains 16 residues. Trimming cost V 2 bases and J 0 bases; bases outside gene matches: 3.

This rearrangement joins TRBV6-4 to TRBJ2-1; a possible D gene is TRBD1 (6 bases). The germline V gene encodes CDR1 MRHNA and CDR2 SNTAGT. The germline V and J ends were trimmed by 5 bases and 3 bases, with 8 bases remaining between them. The CDR3 loop spans 13 amino acids. CDR3: CASSQDSYNEQFF. In DNA, the CDR3 is TGTGCCAGCAGTCAGGACAGCTACAATGAGCAGTTCTTC.

This chain uses TRBV5-6 with TRBJ1-4, with a weak D call TRBD1 (5 bases). Per the germline V gene, CDR1 is SGHDT and CDR2 is YYEEEE. Trimming took 1 base from V and 10 from J, leaving 11 bases between them. CDR3 length: 13 amino acids. CDR3 DNA: TGTGCCAGCAGCTTGTATCAGGGTGGAAAACTGTTTTTT. Its protein product is CASSLYQGGKLFF. Looking up the rest from reference TRBV5-6 and TRBJ1-4 gives the full variable domain: DAGVTQSPTHLIKTRGQQVTLRCSPKSGHDTVSWYQQALGQGPQFIFQYYEEEERQRGNFPDRFSGHQFPNYSSELNVNALLLGDSALYLCASSLYQGGKLFFGSGTQLSVL.

This clone was observed once. This sequence joins TRBV18 and TRBJ2-1; TRBD2 aligns across 11 bases. The CDR3 covers 16 residues. CDR1 and CDR2 (germline): KGHSH, LQKENI. V dropped 2 bases and J dropped 5; count of bases not matched to a gene: 5. This CDR3 is CASSPFASGGNNEQFF. CDR3 bases: TGTGCCAGCTCACCATTCGCTAGCGGGGGGAACAATGAGCAGTTCTTC.

This chain connects TRBV7-6 to TRBJ2-5; D might be TRBD2 (5 bases). CDR3 length: 15 amino acids. In germline, CDR1 is SGHVS, CDR2 FNYEAQ. Trimming removed 3 bases at V and 0 bases at J, with 11 bases between. CDR3 residues: CASSFSGRDQETQYF. The CDR3 DNA reads TGTGCCAGCAGCTTTAGTGGGCGGGACCAAGAGACCCAGTACTTC.

This clone was detected a few times. The gene calls are TRBV7-8 and TRBJ2-2; 8 bases match TRBD2. The CDR3 spans 16 residues. J was trimmed by 2 bases and V by 0 bases; bases with no gene match: 2. Germline V lookup: CDR1 SGHVS, CDR2 FQNEAQ. The CDR3 protein is CASSLARGGNTGELFF. The CDR3 coding sequence is TGTGCCAGCAGCTTAGCACGGGGGGGCAACACCGGGGAGCTGTTTTTT.

V usage is TRBV2 and J usage is TRBJ2-1; TRBD1 matches at 8 bases. Trimming at V came to 3 bases and at J to 14 bases, leaving 9 bases not matched to a gene. The CDR3 totals 13 residues. The germline V gene encodes CDR1 SNHLY and CDR2 FYNNEI. This chain's CDR3 is CASSEAGQGEKFF. CDR3 DNA: TGTGCCAGCAGTGAGGCTGGACAGGGCGAAAAGTTCTTC.

The CDR3 is CASSLSGGNTEAFF. The CDR3 DNA sequence: TGTGCCAGCAGTTTATCGGGGGGGAACACTGAAGCTTTCTTT. V is TRBV27 and J is TRBJ1-1, with a possible D match to TRBD1 (5 bases). Trimming removed 0 bases at V and 1 base at J, with 6 bases between. Germline CDR1 is MNHEY and CDR2 is SMNVEV (reference sequence). The CDR3 is 14 amino acids.

The CDR3 nucleotides read TGTGCCAGCACCCCAGTGGGACTCACCACAGATACGCAGTATTTT. Protein: CASTPVGLTTDTQYF. This rearrangement joins TRBV6-5 to TRBJ2-3; the D gene is possibly TRBD2 (6 bases). Germline CDR1 MNHEY, CDR2 SVGAGI. The CDR3 is 15 amino acids. V was shortened by 7 bases and J by 2 bases, with 16 bases between the two germline ends.

The CDR3 here is CASSTPDRVDEQFF. DNA of the CDR3: TGTGCCAGCTCGACCCCGGACAGGGTTGATGAGCAGTTCTTC. The V call is TRBV18, the J call TRBJ2-1; TRBD1 matches 8 bases. This CDR3 region has 14 residues. With 6 bases clipped from V and 8 bases from J, the junction kept 9 bases outside the gene matches. Germline CDR1 is KGHSH and CDR2 is LQKENI.

V is TRBV10-3 and J is TRBJ1-1; no definite D call. The germline V gene has CDR1 ENHRY and CDR2 SYGVKD. The CDR3 is 13 amino acids. V dropped 4 bases and J dropped 1 base, with 7 bases sitting between them. The CDR3 nucleotides read TGTGCCATCAGTGGACTCCCGAACACTGAAGCTTTCTTT. It encodes CAISGLPNTEAFF.

The genes are TRBV9 and TRBJ2-7, with D uncertain. V gave up 4 bases and J gave up 3 bases, with 17 bases separating them. The CDR3 runs to 15 residues. In germline, CDR1 is SGDLS, CDR2 YYNGEE. CDR3 in amino acids: CASSPEPTTVYEQYF. The CDR3 DNA follows: TGTGCCAGCAGCCCAGAGCCCACCACAGTCTACGAGCAGTACTTC.

This chain joins TRBV28 and TRBJ2-5; perhaps TRBD1 as D (6 bases). V lost 5 bases and J lost 5, with 21 bases in between. This CDR3 region has 16 residues. Germline V lookup: CDR1 MDHEN, CDR2 SYDVKM. CDR3 sequence: CASSPSGHPVVETQYF. DNA of the CDR3: TGTGCCAGCAGTCCGTCGGGACACCCTGTAGTGGAGACCCAGTACTTC. The whole variable domain, filled in from reference TRBV28 and TRBJ2-5, reads DVKVTQSSRYLVKRTGEKVFLECVQDMDHENMFWYRQDPGLGLRLIYFSYDVKMKEKGDIPEGYSVSREKKERFSLILESASTNQTSMYLCASSPSGHPVVETQYFGPGTRLLVL.